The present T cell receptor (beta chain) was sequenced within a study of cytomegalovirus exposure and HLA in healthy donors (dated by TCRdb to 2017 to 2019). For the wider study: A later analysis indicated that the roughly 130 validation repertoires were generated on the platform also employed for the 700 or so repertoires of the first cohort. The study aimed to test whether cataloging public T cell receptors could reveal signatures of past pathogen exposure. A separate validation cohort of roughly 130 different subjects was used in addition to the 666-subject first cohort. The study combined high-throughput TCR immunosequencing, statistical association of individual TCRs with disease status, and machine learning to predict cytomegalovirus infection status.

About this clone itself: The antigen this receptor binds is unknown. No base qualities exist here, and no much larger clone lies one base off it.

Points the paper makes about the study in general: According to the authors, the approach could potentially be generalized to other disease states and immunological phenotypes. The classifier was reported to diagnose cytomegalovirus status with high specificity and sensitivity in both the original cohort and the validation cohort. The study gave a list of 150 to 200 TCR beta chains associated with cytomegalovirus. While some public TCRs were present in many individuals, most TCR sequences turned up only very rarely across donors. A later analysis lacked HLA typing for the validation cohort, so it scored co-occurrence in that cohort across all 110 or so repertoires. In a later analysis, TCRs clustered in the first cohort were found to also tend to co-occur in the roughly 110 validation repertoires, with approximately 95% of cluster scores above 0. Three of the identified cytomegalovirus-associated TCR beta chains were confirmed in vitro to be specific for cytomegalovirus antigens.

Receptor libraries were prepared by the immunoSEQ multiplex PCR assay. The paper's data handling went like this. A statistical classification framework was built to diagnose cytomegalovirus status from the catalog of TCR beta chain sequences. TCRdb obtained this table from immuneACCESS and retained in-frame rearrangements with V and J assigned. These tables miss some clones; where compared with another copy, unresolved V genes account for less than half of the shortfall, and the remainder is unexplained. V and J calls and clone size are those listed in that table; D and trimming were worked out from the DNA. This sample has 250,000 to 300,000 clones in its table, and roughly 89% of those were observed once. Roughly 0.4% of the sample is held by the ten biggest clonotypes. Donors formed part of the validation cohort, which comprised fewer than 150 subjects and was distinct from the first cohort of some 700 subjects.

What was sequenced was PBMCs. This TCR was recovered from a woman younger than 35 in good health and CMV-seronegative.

The bases read TGCGCCAGCAGCCCGGGGGTCGAGGACAGGGGTTCAACTAATGAAAAACTGTTTTTT. The translation is CASSPGVEDRGSTNEKLFF. Recombination linked TRBV5-1 to TRBJ1-4; 9 of the junction bases match TRBD1. The CDR3 covers 19 residues, taking in both the cysteine and the phenylalanine. CDR3 DNA only is kept here, 57 bases in frame from base 1. Trimming leaves V shorter by 4 bases and J shorter by 0 bases, with the junction holding 13 bases beyond the gene matches. Reading the germline V gene gives CDR1 SGHRS and CDR2 YFSETQ.